The clone carrying this T cell receptor (beta chain) was detected only a few times. Its cognate antigen is unknown. This CDR3 is 15 amino acids long. Trimming left V 4 bases short and J 2 bases short, with 12 bases between. Germline V gene lookup returns CDR1 ENHRY and CDR2 SYGVKD. This sample is part of a study of post-analysis software for immune sequencing data. The wider study: Relapsing-remitting, secondary progressive and progressive-relapsing forms made up the multiple sclerosis disease courses. Findings and limits, study-wide: Multiple sclerosis patients showed significantly lower normalized Chao1 diversity than controls did. There were roughly 5 TRBV segments more frequent in patients than controls, and TRBV5-6, TRBV5-1 and TRBV20-1 were among them. With F measure, samples from one preparation batch clustered together strongly.

Incorporated into the TCR beta cDNA libraries were unique molecular identifiers, which served to reduce PCR and sequencing biases. Via MiXCR, TCRdb re-called the PCR reads, giving one row per CDR3 protein. This sample has hundreds of thousands of distinct CDR3 sequences, with over 45% found just once. This TCR was recovered from a girl aged 2 to 10 with multiple sclerosis. Specimen: blood. The chain joins TRBV10-3 to TRBJ1-5; possible D gene TRBD1, 5 bases. The CDR3 region is CAISAEAGGNQPQHF. The CDR3 DNA follows: TGTGCCATCAGTGCGGAAGCGGGGGGCAATCAGCCCCAGCATTTT.